Shown below are 17 T cell receptor beta chains from a single sample sequenced in a study of T cell responses to AZD1222 COVID-19 vaccine. Here immunoSEQ multiplex PCR was the method, and the copy in TCRdb shows in-frame clones only, minus some. Here the sample spans 150,000 or so clones, roughly nine tenths being singletons. This specimen consisted of peripheral blood, obtained on day 0 of AZD1222 vaccination. These receptors came from an adult in good health.

The gene calls are TRBV4-1 and TRBJ1-5; D remains ambiguous. This CDR3 has 15 residues. CDR1 and CDR2 from the germline V gene are MGHRA and YSYEKL. Trimming took off 3 bases at V and 1 base at J, with 10 bases between the two ends. This CDR3 reads CASSHGDSSNQPQHF. For the CDR3, the DNA is TGCGCCAGCAGCCATGGTGACTCGAGCAATCAGCCCCAGCATTTT.

The CDR3 DNA is TGTGCCAGCAGCTTAGATAACTTCAGCGGTGGCTACACCTTC. It codes for CASSLDNFSGGYTF. The rearrangement links TRBV7-2 to TRBJ1-2; D not certain. V lost 1 base to trimming and J lost 7 bases, with 13 bases between them. The CDR3 has 14 residues. In germline, CDR1 is SGHTA, CDR2 FQGNSA.

This chain uses TRBV7-8 with TRBJ1-2, with TRBD1 identical over 7 bases. CDR1 is SGHVS and CDR2 is FQNEAQ in the germline V gene. The CDR3 consists of 14 residues. J was trimmed by 4 bases and V by 5 bases; bases with no gene match: 7. CDR3: CASSHTRDSYGYTF. The CDR3 DNA is TGTGCCAGCAGCCACACTCGGGACAGCTATGGCTACACCTTC.

The J gene is TRBJ1-2, the V gene TRBV5-1; D gene ambiguous. The germline V gene has CDR1 SGHRS and CDR2 YFSETQ. The CDR3 spans 17 residues. Trimming stripped 4 bases from V and 2 bases from J, with 21 bases between. This CDR3 is CASSGGRENTANYGYTF. CDR3 nucleotides: TGCGCCAGCAGCGGCGGACGGGAAAACACCGCCAACTATGGCTACACCTTC.

The chain carries TRBV28 and TRBJ2-1, with 9 bases matching TRBD2. The CDR3 contains 15 residues. Trimming at V came to 10 bases and at J to 5 bases, leaving 12 bases not matched to a gene. From germline, CDR1 is MDHEN and CDR2 SYDVKM. CDR3 amino acids: CATLLAGGPHNEQFF. The CDR3 coding sequence is TGTGCCACCCTACTGGCGGGAGGGCCTCACAATGAGCAGTTCTTC.

The V and J genes are TRBV27 and TRBJ2-7; 7 nucleotides agree with TRBD1. V lost 6 bases, J lost 2 bases, and 4 bases stayed unmatched. From germline, CDR1 is MNHEY and CDR2 SMNVEV (reference sequence). The CDR3 loop spans 13 amino acids. CDR3 in DNA: TGTGCCAGCAGACGGGACAGTACCTACGAGCAGTACTTC. Residues: CASRRDSTYEQYF.

The sample holds one count of this clone. In DNA form, the CDR3 reads TGTGCCAGCAGGCAGAACACTGAAGCTTTCTTT. Translated, it gives CASRQNTEAFF. The rearrangement joins TRBV28 to TRBJ1-1; unclear D gene. The CDR3 spans 11 residues. Germline CDR1 reads MDHEN; CDR2 reads SYDVKM. The V end was cut by 6 bases, the J end by 1 base, with 3 bases between. The full variable domain, with the rest looked up from reference TRBV28 and TRBJ1-1, is DVKVTQSSRYLVKRTGEKVFLECVQDMDHENMFWYRQDPGLGLRLIYFSYDVKMKEKGDIPEGYSVSREKKERFSLILESASTNQTSMYLCASRQNTEAFFGQGTRLTVV.

This clone was seen a few times. The gene calls are TRBV15 and TRBJ1-5; D perhaps matches TRBD1 (6 bases). There are 15 residues in the CDR3. Germline CDR1 and CDR2: LNHNV and YYDKDF (reference sequence). The V and J ends lost 7 bases and 2 bases respectively, with 15 bases between them. The CDR3 loop is CATKSSGVGNQPQHF. CDR3 DNA: TGTGCCACCAAGAGTTCAGGGGTAGGCAATCAGCCCCAGCATTTT.

This clone showed up just once. The chain uses TRBV7-9 and TRBJ2-2; tentative D call: TRBD2 (5 bases). Trimming removed 6 bases from V and 0 bases from J, with 14 bases in between. The CDR3 runs 16 residues. CDR1 is SEHNR, CDR2 FQNEAQ, per germline (reference sequence). The CDR3 DNA reads TGTGCCAGCAGGGATTTGAGGCGGGCGAACACCGGGGAGCTGTTTTTT. Its translation: CASRDLRRANTGELFF.

This clone was counted only a few times. The rearrangement links TRBV4-2 to TRBJ2-7; 7 nucleotides match TRBD1. CDR3 size: 15 residues. In germline, CDR1 is LGHNA, CDR2 YNFKEQ. V was pared by 5 bases and J by 2 bases, with 9 bases of the junction left unmatched. CDR3 coding DNA: TGTGCCAGCAGCGCTCGGGACAGCTCAACCTACGAGCAGTACTTC. Translated: CASSARDSSTYEQYF.

J is TRBJ2-1 and V is TRBV28; D possibly corresponds to TRBD1 (6 bases). The CDR3 consists of 15 residues. V lost 6 bases to trimming and J lost 0 bases, with 12 bases between them. CDR1 and CDR2 (germline): MDHEN, SYDVKM. CDR3 region: CASSPPGVSYNEQFF. As DNA, the CDR3 is TGTGCCAGCAGCCCACCAGGGGTCTCCTACAATGAGCAGTTCTTC.

Relative to its sample, this clone is medium-sized. The V call is TRBV28, the J call TRBJ2-1; the match to TRBD1 covers 8 bases. Losses at the gene ends were 2 bases for V and 6 bases for J; bases not matched to a gene: 6. The CDR3 length is 15 residues. Germline lookup yields CDR1 MDHEN and CDR2 SYDVKM. As DNA, the CDR3 is TGTGCCAGCAGTTTACTTCAGGGGGCAACCAATGAGCAGTTCTTC. Its translation: CASSLLQGATNEQFF.

This rearrangement joins TRBV2 to TRBJ1-5; no firm D call. The CDR3 sequence is 14 residues long. Trimming removed 8 bases from V and 5 bases from J, with 16 bases in between. Germline lookup yields CDR1 SNHLY and CDR2 FYNNEI. The CDR3 nucleotides are TGTGCCAGCCAAGCAGGCCTATGGGATCAGCCCCAGCATTTT. Its translation is CASQAGLWDQPQHF. Looking up the rest from reference TRBV2 and TRBJ1-5 gives the full variable domain: EPEVTQTPSHQVTQMGQEVILRCVPISNHLYFYWYRQILGQKVEFLVSFYNNEISEKSEIFDDQFSVERPDGSNFTLKIRSTKLEDSAMYFCASQAGLWDQPQHFGDGTRLSIL.

The gene calls are TRBV10-3 and TRBJ1-2; D is perhaps TRBD1 (6 bases). Deletions cut 8 bases from V and 9 bases from J, with 13 bases between. CDR1 is ENHRY, CDR2 SYGVKD, per germline. This CDR3 region has 11 residues. The CDR3 loop reads CAIGQRYRYTF. CDR3 sequence (DNA): TGTGCCATCGGACAGCGATATCGCTACACCTTC.

CDR3 in amino acids: CASSQRESGRGYNEQFF. The CDR3 DNA is TGCGCCAGCAGCCAAAGAGAAAGCGGGAGGGGTTACAATGAGCAGTTCTTC. The chain employs TRBV4-1 and TRBJ2-1, with 10 bases lining up with TRBD2. The CDR3 runs to 17 residues. The trim removed 2 bases at V and 4 bases at J, leaving 8 bases unmatched. Germline V gene data show CDR1 as MGHRA and CDR2 as YSYEKL.

V gene TRBV24-1 combines with J gene TRBJ1-2, with 7 bases identical to TRBD1. This CDR3 is 15 amino acids long. With V trimmed by 4 bases and J by 4 bases, 8 bases remained unmatched. The germline V gene encodes CDR1 KGHDR and CDR2 SFDVKD. The CDR3 region has the DNA TGTGCCACCAGTGAAGCCGACAGGGAAAGCTATGGCTACACCTTC. Amino acid sequence: CATSEADRESYGYTF.

This clone was seen a few times. The chain combines TRBV9 with TRBJ1-3, with a weak D call TRBD1 (5 bases). From germline, CDR1 is SGDLS and CDR2 YYNGEE. The germline V and J ends were trimmed by 4 bases and 2 bases, with 13 bases remaining between them. The length of the CDR3 is 15 residues. The CDR3 DNA follows: TGTGCCAGCAGCACCCAGGGTGTAACTGGAAACACCATATATTTT. Its protein product is CASSTQGVTGNTIYF.